This entry concerns a single T cell receptor (beta chain). Its antigen is still unknown. This sample is part of a study of graft-versus-host responses after intestinal transplantation. Study context: After anti-thymocyte globulin induction, recipients took tacrolimus and steroids for about 3 years.

This CDR3 has 16 residues. V was clipped by 2 bases and J by 0 bases, with 12 bases between them. Germline assignment: CDR1 WSHSY and CDR2 SAAADI. Study outcomes and limitations: Ileal or blood samples showed some GvH clones first, and such clones were also found in recipient marrow. Early post-transplant falls in HvG clones accompanied the peak levels of circulating GvH clones.

Here immunoSEQ multiplex PCR was the method, and the copy in TCRdb shows in-frame clones only, minus some. The sample records 85,000 to 90,000 clones, around 83% being singletons. The chain joins TRBV10-2 to TRBJ2-3; tentatively, D is TRBD2 (5 bases). The sequence came from a human donor who received an intestinal transplant. Sample: unstimulated CD8+ T cells sorted from spleen or lymph node cells, taken before intestinal transplant. CDR3 in amino acids: CASSEEGGGSTDTQYF. CDR3 DNA: TGCGCCAGCAGTGAGGAGGGTGGCGGGAGCACAGATACGCAGTATTTT.